This T cell receptor beta chain was obtained from a study of Graves' ophthalmopathy and Graves' hyperthyroidism. About the study: Before any treatment, peripheral blood was taken at the initial diagnosis.

A word on this clonotype: Its antigen is not identified.

The authors amplified TCR beta CDR3 regions from RNA transcripts. RT-PCR in the first round used HTBI primers; a second-round multiplex PCR followed. From the multiplex PCR reads, TCRdb called clonotypes with MiXCR, one entry per CDR3 protein. The data hold roughly 700,000 distinct CDR3 sequences, with roughly two fifths observed a single time. This CDR3 is built from 17 residues. Trimming removed 5 bases from V and 0 bases from J, with 19 bases in between. The germline V gene has CDR1 SGHTA and CDR2 FQGNSA. Moderate-to-severe activity, CAS at least 3, NOSPECS at least 4 and duration under 3 months characterized donors with ophthalmopathy. Study findings and constraints: Blood also harbored most expanded thyroid clonotypes above 0.001 frequency.

The sequence was collected from an adult man with Graves' ophthalmopathy. The chain is built from TRBV7-2 and TRBJ1-1; D unresolved. The sample taken for sequencing was peripheral blood. This CDR3 is CASSAGGRPLMNTEAFF. The CDR3 bases are TGTGCCAGCAGCGCCGGCGGACGGCCCCTTATGAACACTGAAGCTTTCTTT.